This TCR beta chain was found in a study of T-cell memory formation after mild COVID-19. On the study more broadly: TCR clusters showed largely donor specificity.

Findings of the study overall: Later expanders leaned CD4+, whereas clones that contracted between day 15 and 85 were balanced CD4/CD8. A second wave of clones peaked on day 37, and their SARS-CoV-2 specificity went unconfirmed.

It was 5'RACE with constant-segment primers that produced the TCR alpha and TCR beta cDNA libraries, which carried sample barcodes and UMIs. TCRdb reprocessed the 5' RACE reads via MiXCR and lists one record per CDR3 protein. The sample holds approximately 410,000 distinct CDR3 sequences, about 25% seen once. The CDR3 spans 14 residues. CDR1 is SGHVS, CDR2 FQNEAQ, per germline. The V end was cut by 5 bases, the J end by 9 bases, with 14 bases between. As concerns this clonotype: The target antigen is unknown.

The chain couples TRBV7-8 to TRBJ1-6; tentatively, D is TRBD1 (6 bases). Sequencing input: PBMCs or a T cell subset sorted from them (not recorded which). The receptor was isolated from an adult woman who had mild COVID-19 (a few samples of this study predate the infection). Cell type and time point are not known. CDR3 nucleotides: TGTGCCAGCAGCCCCGAGGGGGGCGGTTCACCCCTCCACTTT. This sequence encodes CASSPEGGGSPLHF.